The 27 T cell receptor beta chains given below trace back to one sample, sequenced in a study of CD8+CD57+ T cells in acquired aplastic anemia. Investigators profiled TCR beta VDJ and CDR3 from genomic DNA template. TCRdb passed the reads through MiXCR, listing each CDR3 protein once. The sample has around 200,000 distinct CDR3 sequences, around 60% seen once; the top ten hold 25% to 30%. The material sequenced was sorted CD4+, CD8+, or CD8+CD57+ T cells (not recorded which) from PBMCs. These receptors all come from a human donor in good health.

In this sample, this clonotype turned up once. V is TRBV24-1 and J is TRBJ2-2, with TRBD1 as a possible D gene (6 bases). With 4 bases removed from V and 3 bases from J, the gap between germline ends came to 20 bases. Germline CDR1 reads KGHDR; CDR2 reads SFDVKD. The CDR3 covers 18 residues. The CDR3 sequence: CATSDSLGRTDYTGELFF. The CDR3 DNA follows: TGTGCCACCAGTGACTCCTTAGGGCGGACAGACTACACCGGGGAGCTGTTTTTT.

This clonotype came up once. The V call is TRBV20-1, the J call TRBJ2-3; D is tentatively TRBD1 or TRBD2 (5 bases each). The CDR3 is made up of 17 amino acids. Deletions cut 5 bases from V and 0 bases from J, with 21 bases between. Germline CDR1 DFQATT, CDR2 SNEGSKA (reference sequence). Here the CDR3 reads CSAAANFEGPSTDTQYF. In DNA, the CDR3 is TGCAGTGCTGCCGCAAATTTTGAGGGGCCGAGCACAGATACGCAGTATTTT.

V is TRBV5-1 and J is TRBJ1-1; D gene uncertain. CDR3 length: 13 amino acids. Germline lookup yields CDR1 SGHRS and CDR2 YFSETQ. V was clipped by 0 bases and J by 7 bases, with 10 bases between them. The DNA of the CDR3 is TGCGCCAGCAGCTTGGCGGGTTCTGATGAAGCTTTCTTT. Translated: CASSLAGSDEAFF.

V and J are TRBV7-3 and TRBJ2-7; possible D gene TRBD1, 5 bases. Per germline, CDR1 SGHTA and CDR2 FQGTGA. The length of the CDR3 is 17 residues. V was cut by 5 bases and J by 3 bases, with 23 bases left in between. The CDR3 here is CASSQVQGRLHHYEQYF. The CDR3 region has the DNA TGTGCCAGCAGCCAAGTGCAGGGCCGCCTGCACCACTACGAGCAGTACTTC.

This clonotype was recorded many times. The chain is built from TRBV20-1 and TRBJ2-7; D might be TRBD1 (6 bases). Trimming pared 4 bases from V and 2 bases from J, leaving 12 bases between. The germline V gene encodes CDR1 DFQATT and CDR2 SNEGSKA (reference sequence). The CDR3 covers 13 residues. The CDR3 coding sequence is TGCAGTGCTAAGGGGGAGTCGACCTACGAGCAGTACTTC. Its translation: CSAKGESTYEQYF.

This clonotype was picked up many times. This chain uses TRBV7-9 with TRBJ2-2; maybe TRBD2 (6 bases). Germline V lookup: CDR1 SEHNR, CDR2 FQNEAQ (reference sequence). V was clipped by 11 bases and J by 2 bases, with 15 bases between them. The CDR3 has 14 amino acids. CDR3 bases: TGTGCCTGCCATTCGCGGGGAAACACCGGGGAGCTGTTTTTT. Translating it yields CACHSRGNTGELFF.

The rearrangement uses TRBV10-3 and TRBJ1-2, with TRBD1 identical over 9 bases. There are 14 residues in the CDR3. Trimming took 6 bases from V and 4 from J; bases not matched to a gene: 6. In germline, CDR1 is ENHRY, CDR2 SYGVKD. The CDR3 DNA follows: TGTGCCATCAGCGGACAGGGGTCTCTCTATGGCTACACCTTC. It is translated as CAISGQGSLYGYTF.

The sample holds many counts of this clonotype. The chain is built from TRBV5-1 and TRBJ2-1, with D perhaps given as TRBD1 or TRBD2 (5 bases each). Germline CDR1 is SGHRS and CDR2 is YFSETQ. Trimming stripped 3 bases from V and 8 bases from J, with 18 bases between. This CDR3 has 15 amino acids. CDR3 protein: CASSYRGRQVDEQFF. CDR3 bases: TGCGCCAGCAGCTATAGGGGACGCCAGGTAGATGAGCAGTTCTTC.

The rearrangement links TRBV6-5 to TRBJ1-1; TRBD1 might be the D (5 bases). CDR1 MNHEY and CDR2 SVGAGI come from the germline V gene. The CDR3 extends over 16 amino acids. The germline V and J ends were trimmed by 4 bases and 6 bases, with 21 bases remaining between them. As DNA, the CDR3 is TGTGCCAGCAGTTGGGGGGGGGTCGGTGGCGTTGCTGAAGCTTTCTTT. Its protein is CASSWGGVGGVAEAFF.

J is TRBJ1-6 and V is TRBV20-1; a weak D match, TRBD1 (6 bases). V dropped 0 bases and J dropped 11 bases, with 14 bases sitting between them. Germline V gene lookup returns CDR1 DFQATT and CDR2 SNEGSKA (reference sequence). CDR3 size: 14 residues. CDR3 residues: CSARDHSDSPPLHF. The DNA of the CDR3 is TGCAGTGCTAGAGACCACTCGGACAGTCCACCCCTCCACTTT.

The CDR3 DNA sequence: TGCGCCAGCAGCTTGGGAGGGACGCAGGGGGCCAACGTCCTGACTTTC. Encoded protein: CASSLGGTQGANVLTF. The J gene is TRBJ2-6, the V gene TRBV5-1; D assignment may be TRBD1 or TRBD2 (5 bases each). CDR1 SGHRS and CDR2 YFSETQ come from the germline V gene. The CDR3 runs to 16 residues. The V and J ends lost 0 bases and 4 bases respectively, with 11 bases between them.

CDR3 DNA sequence: TGTGCCAGCAGCCAAGGGACAGTCGAGCAGTACTTC. Its protein is CASSQGTVEQYF. This chain connects TRBV7-9 to TRBJ2-7; TRBD1 matches 7 bases. The germline CDR1 and CDR2 sequences are SEHNR and FQNEAQ (reference sequence). This CDR3 is built from 12 residues. V lost 5 bases and J lost 6; bases outside the gene matches: 4.

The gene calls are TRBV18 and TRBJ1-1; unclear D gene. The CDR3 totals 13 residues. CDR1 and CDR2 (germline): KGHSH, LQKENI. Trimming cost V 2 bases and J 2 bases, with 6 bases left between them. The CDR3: CASSPKANTEAFF. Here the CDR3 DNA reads TGTGCCAGCTCACCAAAGGCTAACACTGAAGCTTTCTTT.

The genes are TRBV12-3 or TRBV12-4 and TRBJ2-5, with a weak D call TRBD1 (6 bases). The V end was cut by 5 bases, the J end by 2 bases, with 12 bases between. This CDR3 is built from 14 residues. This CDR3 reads CASSAGQPQETQYF. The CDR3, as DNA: TGTGCCAGCAGTGCTGGACAGCCACAAGAGACCCAGTACTTC.

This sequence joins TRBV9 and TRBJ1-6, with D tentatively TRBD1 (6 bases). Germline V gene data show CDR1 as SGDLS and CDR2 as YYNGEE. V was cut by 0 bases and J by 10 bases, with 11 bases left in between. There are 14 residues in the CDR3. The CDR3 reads CASSVVQGSSPLHF. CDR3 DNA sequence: TGTGCCAGCAGCGTAGTGCAGGGGAGCTCACCCCTCCACTTT.

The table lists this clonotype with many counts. In DNA form, the CDR3 reads TGCGCCAGCAGTGAGTCGGATGGACGGTACAATGAAAAACTGTTTTTT. Its translation: CASSESDGRYNEKLFF. The rearrangement links TRBV10-2 to TRBJ1-4; no clear D. From germline, CDR1 is WSHSY and CDR2 SAAADI. The CDR3 sequence is 16 residues long. Trimming removed 0 bases from V and 5 bases from J, with 13 bases in between.

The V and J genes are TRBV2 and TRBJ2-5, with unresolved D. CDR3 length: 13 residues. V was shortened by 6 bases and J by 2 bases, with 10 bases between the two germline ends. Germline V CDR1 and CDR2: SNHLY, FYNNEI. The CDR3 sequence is CASSFDLQETQYF. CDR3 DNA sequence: TGTGCCAGCAGCTTTGATCTGCAAGAGACCCAGTACTTC.

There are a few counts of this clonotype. The CDR3: CASRDIAKNIQYF. The CDR3 bases are TGTGCCAGCAGGGATATAGCCAAAAACATTCAGTACTTC. The V and J genes are TRBV27 and TRBJ2-4; no reliable D call. CDR1 and CDR2 (germline): MNHEY, SMNVEV (reference sequence). The CDR3 consists of 13 residues. V dropped 6 bases and J dropped 0 bases, with 6 bases sitting between them.

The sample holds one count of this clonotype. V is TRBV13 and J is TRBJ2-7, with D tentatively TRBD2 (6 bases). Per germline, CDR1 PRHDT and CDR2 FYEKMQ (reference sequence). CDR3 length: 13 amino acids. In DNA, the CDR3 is TGTGCTAGAGATCGCCGGGAGCCGGGAGAGCAGTACTTC. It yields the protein CARDRREPGEQYF. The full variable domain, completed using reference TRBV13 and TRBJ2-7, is AAGVIQSPRHLIKEKRETATLKCYPIPRHDTVYWYQQGPGQDPQFLISFYEKMQSDKGSIPDRFSAQQFSDYHSELNMSSLELGDSALYFCARDRREPGEQYFGPGTRLTVT.

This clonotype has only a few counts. The CDR3 spells CASSVDIKQPQHF. The CDR3 DNA is TGTGCCAGCAGCGTAGACATCAAGCAGCCCCAGCATTTT. V gene TRBV9 combines with J gene TRBJ1-5; D is unresolved. The CDR3 length is 13 residues. The germline gives CDR1 SGDLS, CDR2 YYNGEE. Trimming left V 0 bases short and J 7 bases short, with 8 bases between.

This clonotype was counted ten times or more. The CDR3 region is CASGTGNTIYF. The CDR3 DNA reads as TGTGCCTCGGGCACTGGAAACACCATATATTTT. This chain links TRBV15 with TRBJ1-3; D is ambiguous. The CDR3 has 11 amino acids. V shed 11 bases and J shed 2 bases, with 7 bases lying between them. CDR1 and CDR2 from the germline V gene are LNHNV and YYDKDF (reference sequence).

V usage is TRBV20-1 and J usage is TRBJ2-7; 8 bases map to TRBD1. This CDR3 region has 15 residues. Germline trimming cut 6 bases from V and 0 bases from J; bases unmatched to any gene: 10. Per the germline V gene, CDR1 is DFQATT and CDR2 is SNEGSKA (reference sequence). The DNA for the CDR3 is TGCAGTGCCAGCCGCAGGGGGCGTTTCTCCTACGAGCAGTACTTC. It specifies CSASRRGRFSYEQYF.

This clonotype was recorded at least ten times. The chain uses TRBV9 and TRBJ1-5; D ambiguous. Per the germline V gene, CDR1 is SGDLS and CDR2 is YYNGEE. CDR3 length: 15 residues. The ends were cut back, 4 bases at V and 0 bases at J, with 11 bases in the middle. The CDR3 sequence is CASSPEGFSNQPQHF. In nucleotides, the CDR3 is TGTGCCAGCAGCCCAGAAGGATTTAGCAATCAGCCCCAGCATTTT.

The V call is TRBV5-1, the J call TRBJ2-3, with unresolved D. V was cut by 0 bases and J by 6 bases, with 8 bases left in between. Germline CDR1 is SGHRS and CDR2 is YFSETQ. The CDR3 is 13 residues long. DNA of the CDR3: TGCGCCAGCAGCTTGGTACCCCTCGATACGCAGTATTTT. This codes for CASSLVPLDTQYF. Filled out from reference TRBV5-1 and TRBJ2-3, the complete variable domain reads KAGVTQTPRYLIKTRGQQVTLSCSPISGHRSVSWYQQTPGQGLQFLFEYFSETQRNKGNFPGRFSGRQFSNSRSEMNVSTLELGDSALYLCASSLVPLDTQYFGPGTRLTVL.

DNA for the CDR3: TGTGCCACCAAGGACAGATACGAGCAGTACTTC. This sequence encodes CATKDRYEQYF. The chain links TRBV19 to TRBJ2-7; TRBD1 might be the D (6 bases). The germline V gene has CDR1 LNHDA and CDR2 SQIVND (reference sequence). The CDR3 runs 11 residues. The V end lost 10 bases, the J end lost 4 bases, and 11 bases lay between the germline ends.

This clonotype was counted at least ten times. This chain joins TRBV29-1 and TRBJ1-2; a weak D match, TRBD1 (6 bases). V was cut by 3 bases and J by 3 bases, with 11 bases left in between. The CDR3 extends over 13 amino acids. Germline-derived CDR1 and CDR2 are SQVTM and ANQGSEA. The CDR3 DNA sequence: TGCAGCGTTGACGGGGGGCCGGACTATGGCTACACCTTC. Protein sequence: CSVDGGPDYGYTF. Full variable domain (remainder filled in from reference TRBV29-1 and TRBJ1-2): SAVISQKPSRDICQRGTSLTIQCQVDSQVTMMFWYRQQPGQSLTLIATANQGSEATYESGFVIDKFPISRPNLTFSTLTVSNMSPEDSSIYLCSVDGGPDYGYTFGSGTRLTVV.

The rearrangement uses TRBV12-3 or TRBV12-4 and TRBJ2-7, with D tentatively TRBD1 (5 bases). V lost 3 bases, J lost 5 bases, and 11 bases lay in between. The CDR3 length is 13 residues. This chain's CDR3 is CASSFPGINEQYF. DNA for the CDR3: TGTGCCAGCAGTTTTCCAGGGATAAACGAGCAGTACTTC.